This T cell receptor beta chain was captured in a study of T cell repertoires in ileal Crohn's disease. The method was immunoSEQ multiplex PCR; TCRdb's version includes in-frame clones alone and lacks a portion of them. The sample has approximately 5,700 clones, 85% to 90% seen once; the top ten hold approximately 0.78%. CDR1 and CDR2 from the germline V gene are LNHDA and SQIVND (reference sequence). The length of the CDR3 is 14 residues. J lost 6 bases, V lost 5 bases, and 5 bases had no gene match. Surgical specimens yielded lamina propria lymphocytes, which were density-gradient separated and then sorted.

This sequence joins TRBV19 and TRBJ1-5; 9 positions match TRBD1. The sequenced sample consisted of CD4+ T cells from ileum. The sequence was obtained from an adult with Crohn's disease. Some clones in this sample may be carry-over from other donors' samples. The CDR3 bases are TGTGCCAGTAGTGGCGGACAGGGGTCTCAGCCCCAGCATTTT. This codes for CASSGGQGSQPQHF.